This TCR beta chain was retrieved from a study of blood T cell repertoires in COVID-19. Under the authors' procedure: Reference gene primer amplification gave estimated nucleated cell counts. The data were produced by immunoSEQ multiplex PCR, yet TCRdb's version contains in-frame clones alone and is incomplete. V, J and clone size were drawn from that table, and D and trimming were deduced from the DNA. Of 350,000 to 450,000 clones listed, around 87% are singletons. The CDR3 contains 12 residues. V lost 1 base and J lost 6, with 6 bases in between. Germline CDR1 reads SGHAT; CDR2 reads FQNNGV. The sequence derives from a human donor in a cohort sampled during active COVID-19. The gene calls are TRBV11-2 and TRBJ1-2, with D hard to call. Sample: peripheral blood. The DNA of the CDR3 is TGTGCCAGCAGCTTAGGTCAAAATGGCTACACCTTC. It codes for CASSLGQNGYTF.